This TCR beta chain was recorded in a study of T cells in Graves' hyperthyroidism and ophthalmopathy. General study findings and limits: In the blood, most expanded thyroid clonotypes above 0.001 appeared as well. The model forecast ophthalmopathy, anticipating it by a median about six months before onset.

J lost 6 bases, V lost 5 bases, and 11 bases had no gene match. CDR3 size: 14 residues. CDR1 is DFQATT and CDR2 is SNEGSKA in the germline V gene (reference sequence). Amplification of TCR beta CDR3 regions was performed using RNA transcripts as template. The HTBI primer set was used in a first-round RT-PCR of the TCR CDR3. TCRdb re-called the multiplex PCR reads with MiXCR, one entry per CDR3 protein. This table has hundreds of thousands of distinct CDR3 sequences, just under 20% appearing once. On this clonotype itself: The antigen is undetermined.

The receptor was isolated from a man between 35 and 55 years old with Graves' ophthalmopathy. The chain recombines TRBV20-1 with TRBJ2-7; 9 bases are a match to TRBD1. Sequenced input: blood. In nucleotides, the CDR3 is TGCAGTGCTCAGAGACCGGGACAGGGTTCCGAGCAGTACTTC. Translation: CSAQRPGQGSEQYF.